Each of the 28 T cell receptor beta chains below was sequenced from the same sample in a study of blood T cells in healthy people across ages. A second PCR, run for roughly 6 to 11 cycles, used a sample-barcoded 5' primer plus a J-beta primer mix. TCRdb independently ran MiXCR on the 5' RACE reads; one entry per CDR3 protein. Altogether approximately 800,000 distinct CDR3 sequences are present, roughly 35% being singletons, with the ten largest covering under 15%. The source material was blood. All receptors derive from a man aged 18 to 29 in good health.

The rearrangement links TRBV7-2 to TRBJ2-7, with D possibly being TRBD1 (5 bases). The CDR3 loop spans 15 amino acids. V was trimmed by 0 bases and J by 1 base, leaving 10 bases between them. CDR1 is SGHTA, CDR2 FQGNSA, per germline. DNA of the CDR3: TGTGCCAGCAGCTTAGCCCCCCCAGGGTCCTACGAGCAGTACTTC. It translates to CASSLAPPGSYEQYF.

This clonotype has ten or more counts. The CDR3 region has the DNA TGTGCCAGCAGCACATTACTAGCGGGGGAACCTTGGAAAGAGACCCAGTACTTC. As protein: CASSTLLAGEPWKETQYF. The chain combines TRBV11-2 with TRBJ2-5; 11 nucleotides agree with TRBD2. The CDR3 spans 18 residues. Trimming at V came to 5 bases and at J to 3 bases, leaving 14 bases not matched to a gene. Per germline, CDR1 SGHAT and CDR2 FQNNGV.

V gene TRBV12-3 or TRBV12-4 combines with J gene TRBJ2-7, with TRBD1 identical over 7 bases. V was clipped by 5 bases and J by 9 bases; unmatched bases: 10. This CDR3 region has 13 residues. The CDR3: CASSQLTGYAQYF. The CDR3 DNA reads as TGTGCCAGCAGTCAACTGACAGGGTATGCGCAGTACTTC.

This clonotype was detected many times. The chain joins TRBV15 to TRBJ1-2; 10 bases align to TRBD1. Germline CDR1 LNHNV, CDR2 YYDKDF (reference sequence). V gave up 5 bases and J gave up 6 bases; unmatched junction bases: 9. CDR3 length: 15 residues. The CDR3 nucleotides read TGTGCCACCAGCCCGAAAGACAGGGGGCCGGATGGCTACACCTTC. This codes for CATSPKDRGPDGYTF.

In this sample, this clonotype turned up many times. The chain joins TRBV12-3 or TRBV12-4 to TRBJ2-7; D might be TRBD1 or TRBD2, each matching 5 bases. Trimming stripped 5 bases from V and 7 bases from J, with 21 bases between. The CDR3 is 15 amino acids. The CDR3 protein is CASSPQELSPGEQYF. In DNA, the CDR3 is TGTGCCAGCAGTCCACAGGAACTGTCCCCGGGAGAGCAGTACTTC.

The chain carries TRBV5-1 and TRBJ2-3; no clear D gene. The CDR3 consists of 14 residues. The V gene's germline CDR1 is SGHRS and CDR2 YFSETQ. V was shortened by 4 bases and J by 2 bases, with 11 bases between the two germline ends. The DNA of the CDR3 is TGCGCCAGCAGCGCCGGACCCGACACAGATACGCAGTATTTT. Residues: CASSAGPDTDTQYF.

CDR3 nucleotides: TGTGCCAGCAGCAAAGCGAGGGACGGTGGAGCCTATGGCTACACCTTC. Translated: CASSKARDGGAYGYTF. The chain couples TRBV21-1 to TRBJ1-2; the D call in the table, TRBD1, was not verified against the DNA. TRBV21-1 represents a pseudogene. This CDR3 contains 16 residues.

This chain uses TRBV9 with TRBJ2-2; 8 bases are a match to TRBD2. This CDR3 has 16 residues. Germline V gene lookup returns CDR1 SGDLS and CDR2 YYNGEE. The V segment lost 0 bases and the J segment 0 bases; nucleotides outside the gene matches: 1. CDR3 residues: CASSVEAGANTGELFF. The CDR3 region has the DNA TGTGCCAGCAGCGTAGAAGCGGGGGCGAACACCGGGGAGCTGTTTTTT.

The chain employs TRBV6-5 and TRBJ2-3; the D gene is possibly TRBD2 (7 bases). With 3 bases removed from V and 0 bases from J, the gap between germline ends came to 13 bases. This CDR3 region has 16 residues. Germline V lookup: CDR1 MNHEY, CDR2 SVGAGI. The CDR3 region is CASSYSTGGSTDTQYF. CDR3 nucleotide sequence: TGTGCCAGCAGTTATTCGACGGGGGGCAGCACAGATACGCAGTATTTT.

V is TRBV30 and J is TRBJ1-1; D ambiguous. The CDR3 totals 13 residues. Germline V gene sequence: CDR1 GTSNPN, CDR2 SVGIG (reference sequence). V lost 0 bases, J lost 8 bases, and 13 bases lay in between. The CDR3 DNA sequence: TGTGCCTGGAGTGTAGGCCACCCCGCGGAAGCTTTCTTT. It translates to CAWSVGHPAEAFF.

This clonotype was detected only a few times. The chain uses TRBV3-1 and TRBJ1-2; 8 bases align to TRBD1. The CDR3 covers 15 residues. Trimming at V came to 4 bases and at J to 5 bases, leaving 9 bases not matched to a gene. CDR1 and CDR2 (germline): LGHDT, YNNKEL (reference sequence). The CDR3 nucleotides read TGTGCCAGCAGCCTCACAGGGGGGGAAACTTATGGCTACACCTTC. It yields the protein CASSLTGGETYGYTF.

Of note for this clonotype: One end of the junction does not line up with germline, which may come from a read error. This chain joins TRBV4-2 and TRBJ1-1, with TRBD1 as a possible D gene (5 bases). The CDR3 spans 16 residues. CDR1 is LGHNA and CDR2 is YNFKEQ in the germline V gene. The CDR3 nucleotides read TGTGACAGCAGCCAAGAAGGAGGGGCTTTGAACACTGAAGCTTTCTTT. Protein product: CDSSQEGGALNTEAFF.

This chain joins TRBV20-1 and TRBJ2-1, with D unclear. V lost 4 bases and J lost 3, with 4 bases in between. Germline V gives CDR1 DFQATT, CDR2 SNEGSKA (reference sequence). The CDR3 is 11 amino acids. This CDR3 reads CSAIIYNEQFF. The CDR3 DNA reads as TGCAGTGCTATTATCTACAATGAGCAGTTCTTC.

The V call is TRBV2, the J call TRBJ1-4; 7 positions agree with TRBD1. J gave up 5 bases and V 8 bases, and 2 bases lay outside the gene matches. The CDR3 spans 12 residues. Germline V gives CDR1 SNHLY, CDR2 FYNNEI. The CDR3, as DNA: TGTGCCAGCGGGACAGAGAATGAAAAACTGTTTTTT. It specifies CASGTENEKLFF.

Concerning this clonotype: The junction and the germline gene differ at one end; a read error may be behind it. The CDR3, as DNA: TGTGCCAGCAGTTTCGGACTAACCTGGGACTATGGCAACACCTTC. This codes for CASSFGLTWDYGNTF. The genes are TRBV12-3 or TRBV12-4 and TRBJ1-2; perhaps TRBD1 as D (5 bases). CDR3 length: 15 residues.

This clonotype occurred many times. The chain carries TRBV28 and TRBJ2-1; possibly TRBD1 or TRBD2 for D (5 bases each). The CDR3 loop spans 14 amino acids. With 1 base removed from V and 6 bases from J, the gap between germline ends came to 10 bases. Germline assignment: CDR1 MDHEN and CDR2 SYDVKM. CDR3 in amino acids: CASSLSTGTNEQFF. CDR3 DNA: TGTGCCAGCAGTTTATCGACGGGGACCAATGAGCAGTTCTTC. Based on the CDR3 plus reference TRBV28 and TRBJ2-1, the full variable domain is DVKVTQSSRYLVKRTGEKVFLECVQDMDHENMFWYRQDPGLGLRLIYFSYDVKMKEKGDIPEGYSVSREKKERFSLILESASTNQTSMYLCASSLSTGTNEQFFGPGTRLTVL.

This clonotype was observed a few times. The rearrangement joins TRBV7-2 to TRBJ2-1; 8 nucleotides align to TRBD2. The V gene's germline CDR1 is SGHTA and CDR2 FQGNSA. The CDR3 runs 16 residues. V lost 0 bases to trimming and J lost 7 bases; unmatched junction nucleotides: 8. The CDR3 loop is CASSLAPASGLNEQFF. The CDR3 coding sequence is TGTGCCAGCAGCTTAGCGCCGGCTAGCGGGTTGAATGAGCAGTTCTTC.

This clonotype has only a few counts. V and J are TRBV6-1 and TRBJ2-2; 10 nucleotides align to TRBD2. The V gene end was trimmed by 6 bases and the J gene end by 4 bases; junction bases not matched to a gene: 14. In germline, CDR1 is MNHNS, CDR2 SASEGT. This CDR3 contains 18 residues. As DNA, the CDR3 is TGTGCCAGCAGCCCCGAGCGGGGGGGCCGCTTCGGCACCGGGGAGCTGTTTTTT. This codes for CASSPERGGRFGTGELFF.

The table lists this clonotype with a few counts. V usage is TRBV6-2 or TRBV6-3 and J usage is TRBJ2-3; 7 nucleotides line up with TRBD2. Trimming took 4 bases from V and 0 from J; bases not matched to a gene: 7. The CDR3 covers 16 residues. From germline, CDR1 is MNHEY and CDR2 SVGEGT. The CDR3 region has the DNA TGTGCCAGCAGTTCCGGACTAGGAGGAAGCACAGATACGCAGTATTTT. Encoded protein: CASSSGLGGSTDTQYF.

J is TRBJ2-1 and V is TRBV6-1; 15 bases line up with TRBD2. The ends lost 7 bases at V and 7 bases at J; junction bases unmatched: 14. CDR3 length: 18 amino acids. Germline assignment: CDR1 MNHNS and CDR2 SASEGT. The CDR3 DNA reads as TGTGCCAGCAACCGACCGGGGACTAGCGGGGGGAATAGGAATGAGCAGTTCTTC. It translates to CASNRPGTSGGNRNEQFF.

Here the CDR3 DNA reads TGTGCCAGCAGGGGGGTCGGGGACAGAGTTAACTATGGCTACACCTTC. It is translated as CASRGVGDRVNYGYTF. This rearrangement joins TRBV27 to TRBJ1-2; 7 nucleotides line up with TRBD1. Germline V lookup: CDR1 MNHEY, CDR2 SMNVEV (reference sequence). The CDR3 contains 16 residues. Unmatched junction bases numbered 11, after V lost 6 bases and J lost 1 base.

This clonotype appeared a few times. This chain joins TRBV6-5 and TRBJ2-5; 13 bases are shared with TRBD2. The germline V gene has CDR1 MNHEY and CDR2 SVGAGI. Trimming removed 0 bases from V and 5 bases from J; junction bases left unmatched: 12. The CDR3 is 19 amino acids. The CDR3 is CASSYSVVRTSGGRETQYF. In DNA form, the CDR3 reads TGTGCCAGCAGTTACTCTGTTGTCAGGACTAGCGGGGGTCGGGAGACCCAGTACTTC.

V usage is TRBV6-6 and J usage is TRBJ2-5, with D possibly TRBD1 on 6 matching bases. CDR3 size: 13 residues. V was pared by 5 bases and J by 11 bases, with 18 bases between. Germline CDR1 and CDR2: MNHNY and SVGAGI (reference sequence). The CDR3 sequence: CASSRTVDNEQYF. CDR3 nucleotide sequence: TGTGCCAGCAGTCGGACAGTGGACAATGAGCAGTACTTC.

This clonotype was picked up many times. This CDR3 is CASSSDPRSETQYF. Here the CDR3 DNA reads TGTGCCAGCAGCTCAGATCCCAGATCGGAGACCCAGTACTTC. This chain joins TRBV7-2 and TRBJ2-5, with unresolved D. This CDR3 contains 14 residues. Trimming stripped 4 bases from V and 5 bases from J, with 14 bases between. Per germline, CDR1 SGHTA and CDR2 FQGNSA. The variable domain in full, completed from reference TRBV7-2 and TRBJ2-5, reads GAGVSQSPSNKVTEKGKDVELRCDPISGHTALYWYRQSLGQGLEFLIYFQGNSAPDKSGLPSDRFSAERTGGSVSTLTIQRTQQEDSAVYLCASSSDPRSETQYFGPGTRLLVL.

In its sample, this clonotype was seen many times. This chain joins TRBV12-3 or TRBV12-4 and TRBJ1-1, with a possible D match to TRBD1 (6 bases). The V and J ends lost 6 bases and 1 base respectively, with 12 bases between them. This CDR3 has 14 amino acids. Here the CDR3 DNA reads TGTGCCAGCAGGCCACGGGACACGAACACTGAAGCTTTCTTT. Protein sequence: CASRPRDTNTEAFF.

This rearrangement joins TRBV5-1 to TRBJ2-5; tentatively, D is TRBD2 (6 bases). The CDR3 loop spans 13 amino acids. Germline V CDR1 and CDR2: SGHRS, YFSETQ. V lost 7 bases and J 11 bases, leaving 21 bases between the germline ends. The DNA for the CDR3 is TGCGCCAGCGGAGGGACGACCCCAAATGAGCAGTACTTC. Encoded protein: CASGGTTPNEQYF.

This clonotype was picked up a small number of times. V gene TRBV20-1 combines with J gene TRBJ2-1, with 7 bases identical to TRBD2. Unmatched junction bases numbered 13, after V lost 1 base and J lost 1 base. Germline loops: CDR1 DFQATT, CDR2 SNEGSKA (reference sequence). The CDR3 loop spans 18 amino acids. The CDR3 loop is CSARASPELAWSYNEQFF. CDR3 sequence (DNA): TGCAGTGCTAGAGCTTCCCCCGAACTAGCGTGGTCCTACAATGAGCAGTTCTTC.

The chain combines TRBV20-1 with TRBJ1-2; perhaps TRBD1 as D (5 bases). The CDR3 has 13 amino acids. Germline lookup yields CDR1 DFQATT and CDR2 SNEGSKA (reference sequence). Between the trimmed V and J ends, which lost 0 bases and 8 bases, there was a span of 13 bases. CDR3 residues: CSARDLGRDGYTF. The CDR3 coding sequence is TGCAGTGCTAGAGATTTAGGACGGGACGGCTACACCTTC.